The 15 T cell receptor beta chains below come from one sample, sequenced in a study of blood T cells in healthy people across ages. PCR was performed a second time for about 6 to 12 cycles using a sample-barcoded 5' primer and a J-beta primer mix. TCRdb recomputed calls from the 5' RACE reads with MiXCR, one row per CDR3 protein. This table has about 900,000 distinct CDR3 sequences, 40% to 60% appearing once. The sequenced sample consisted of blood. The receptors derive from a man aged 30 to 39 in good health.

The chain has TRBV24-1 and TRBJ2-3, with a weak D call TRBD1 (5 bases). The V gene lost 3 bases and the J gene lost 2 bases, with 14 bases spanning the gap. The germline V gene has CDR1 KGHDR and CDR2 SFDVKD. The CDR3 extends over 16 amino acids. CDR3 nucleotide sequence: TGTGCCACCAGTGATCTTCAGGGTAAGGACACAGATACGCAGTATTTT. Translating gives CATSDLQGKDTDTQYF.

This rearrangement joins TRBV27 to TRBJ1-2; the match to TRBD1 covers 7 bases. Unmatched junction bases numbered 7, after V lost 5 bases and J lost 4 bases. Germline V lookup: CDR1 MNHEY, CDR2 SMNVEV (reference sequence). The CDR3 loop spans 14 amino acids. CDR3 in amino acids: CASSPNDRVYGYTF. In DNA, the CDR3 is TGTGCCAGCAGTCCAAACGACAGGGTCTATGGCTACACCTTC.

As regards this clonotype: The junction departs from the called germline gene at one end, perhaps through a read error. The CDR3 DNA reads as TGTACCAGCAGTCCCCTAGGGGGCCCGGGAGGTACGCAGTATTTT. Translating it yields CTSSPLGGPGGTQYF. The rearrangement joins TRBV12-3 or TRBV12-4 to TRBJ2-3; D is perhaps TRBD1 or TRBD2 (7 bases each). The CDR3 totals 15 residues.

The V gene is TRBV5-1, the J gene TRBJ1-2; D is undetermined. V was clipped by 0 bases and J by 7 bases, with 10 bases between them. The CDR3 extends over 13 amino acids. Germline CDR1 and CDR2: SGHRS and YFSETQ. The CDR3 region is CASSLEAVCGYTF. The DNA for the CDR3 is TGCGCCAGCAGCTTGGAGGCAGTCTGTGGCTACACCTTC.

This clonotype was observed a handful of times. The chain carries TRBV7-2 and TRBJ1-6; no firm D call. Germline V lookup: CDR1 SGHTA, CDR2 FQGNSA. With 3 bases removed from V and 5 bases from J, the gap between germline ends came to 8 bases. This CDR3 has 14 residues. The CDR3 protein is CASSFGRDNSPLHF. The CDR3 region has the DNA TGTGCCAGCAGCTTCGGCCGGGATAATTCACCCCTCCACTTT.

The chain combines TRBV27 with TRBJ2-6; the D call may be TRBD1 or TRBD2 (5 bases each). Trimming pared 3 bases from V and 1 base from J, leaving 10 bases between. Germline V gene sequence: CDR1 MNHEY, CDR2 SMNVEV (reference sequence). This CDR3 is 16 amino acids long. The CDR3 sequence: CASSFTGGSGANVLTF. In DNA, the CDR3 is TGTGCCAGCAGTTTCACAGGCGGGTCTGGGGCCAACGTCCTGACTTTC.

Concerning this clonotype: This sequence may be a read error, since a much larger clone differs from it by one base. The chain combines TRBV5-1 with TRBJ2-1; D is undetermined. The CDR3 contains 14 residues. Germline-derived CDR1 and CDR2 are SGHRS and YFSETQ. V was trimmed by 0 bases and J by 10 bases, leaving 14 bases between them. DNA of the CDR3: TGCGCCAGCAGCTTGGGCGCAGGAACCTACGAGCAGTTCTTC. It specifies CASSLGAGTYEQFF.

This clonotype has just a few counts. The CDR3 loop is CATGQAGAGGSDTQYF. For the CDR3, the DNA is TGTGCCACCGGGCAAGCAGGAGCGGGGGGCTCGGATACGCAGTATTTT. The chain recombines TRBV24-1 with TRBJ2-3, with 9 bases that match TRBD2. The CDR3 runs 16 residues. The germline gives CDR1 KGHDR, CDR2 SFDVKD. Unmatched junction bases numbered 15, after V lost 9 bases and J lost 6 bases.

The CDR3 nucleotides are TGTGCCAGTAGTACCCGGACAGGAGACATCTACGAGCAGTACTTC. Amino acids: CASSTRTGDIYEQYF. The chain is built from TRBV19 and TRBJ2-7; TRBD1 agrees at 7 bases. This CDR3 comprises 15 residues. The germline gives CDR1 LNHDA, CDR2 SQIVND (reference sequence). J lost 3 bases, V lost 4 bases, and 9 bases had no gene match.

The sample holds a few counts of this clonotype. CDR3 in amino acids: CSARPSGGGFNEQYF. CDR3 nucleotides: TGCAGTGCTAGACCTTCGGGGGGGGGGTTCAACGAGCAGTACTTC. This chain uses TRBV20-1 with TRBJ2-5, with 8 positions matching TRBD2. The J call may be in error: the DNA end matches TRBJ2-7 better. Germline CDR1 reads DFQATT; CDR2 reads SNEGSKA (reference sequence). The CDR3 loop spans 15 amino acids.

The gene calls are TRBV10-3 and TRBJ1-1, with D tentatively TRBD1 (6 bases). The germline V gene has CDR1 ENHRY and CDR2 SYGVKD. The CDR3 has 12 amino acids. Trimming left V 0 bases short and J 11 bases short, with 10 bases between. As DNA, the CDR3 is TGTGCCATCAGTGAGTCGGGGGCGCGGGCTTTCTTT. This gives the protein CAISESGARAFF.

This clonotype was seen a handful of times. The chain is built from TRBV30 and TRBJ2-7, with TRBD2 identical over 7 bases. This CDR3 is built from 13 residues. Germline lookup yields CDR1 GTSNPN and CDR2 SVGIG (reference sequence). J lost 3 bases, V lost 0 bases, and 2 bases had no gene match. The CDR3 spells CAWSVGGVYEQYF. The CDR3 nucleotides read TGTGCCTGGAGTGTGGGGGGGGTCTACGAGCAGTACTTC.

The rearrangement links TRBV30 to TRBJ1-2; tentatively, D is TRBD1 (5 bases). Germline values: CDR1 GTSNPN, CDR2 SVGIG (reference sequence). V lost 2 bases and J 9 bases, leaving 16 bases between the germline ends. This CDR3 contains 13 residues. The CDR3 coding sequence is TGTGCCTGGAGTCCTATGGCAGGGCTGCGCTACACCTTC. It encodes CAWSPMAGLRYTF.

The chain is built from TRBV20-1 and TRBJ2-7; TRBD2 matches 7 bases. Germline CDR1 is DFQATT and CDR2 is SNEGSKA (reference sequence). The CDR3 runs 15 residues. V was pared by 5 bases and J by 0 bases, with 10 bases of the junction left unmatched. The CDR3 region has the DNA TGCAGTGCTGCAGAGGCGACGGGAGGCTCCTACGAGCAGTACTTC. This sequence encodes CSAAEATGGSYEQYF.

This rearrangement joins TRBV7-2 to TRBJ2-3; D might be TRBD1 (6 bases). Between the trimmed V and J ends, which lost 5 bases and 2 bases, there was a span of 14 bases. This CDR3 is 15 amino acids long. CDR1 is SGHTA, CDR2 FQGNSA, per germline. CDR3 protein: CASSPPTGSTDTQYF. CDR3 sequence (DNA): TGTGCCAGCAGCCCACCGACAGGTTCCACAGATACGCAGTATTTT.